The 24 T cell receptor beta chains reported below all come from one sample, sequenced in a study of blood T cell repertoires in COVID-19. Some clones are missing from TCRdb's copy, which holds only in-frame ones; the method was immunoSEQ multiplex PCR. The sample has more than 250,000 clones; more than 75% are singletons. The sample consisted of PBMCs or T cells enriched from blood (not recorded which). The receptors shown here come from a woman between 25 and 40 years old who had recovered from COVID-19.

This clone was observed at least ten times. This chain uses TRBV5-1 with TRBJ2-3; 9 nucleotides agree with TRBD1. Germline assignment: CDR1 SGHRS and CDR2 YFSETQ. The CDR3 has 14 amino acids. V was pared by 6 bases and J by 6 bases, with 8 bases of the junction left unmatched. The CDR3 here is CASTRTGDGDTQYF. The CDR3, as DNA: TGCGCCAGCACCAGGACAGGGGATGGGGATACGCAGTATTTT.

This clone was observed a few times. This rearrangement joins TRBV16 to TRBJ1-5; 8 bases fit TRBD1. V was pared by 3 bases and J by 2 bases, with 6 bases of the junction left unmatched. Germline V gene sequence: CDR1 KGHSY, CDR2 FQNENV. The CDR3 is made up of 16 amino acids. This CDR3 is CASSQQGAGGNQPQHF. The CDR3 region has the DNA TGTGCCAGCAGCCAGCAGGGGGCAGGGGGCAATCAGCCCCAGCATTTT.

As DNA, the CDR3 is TGTGCCAGTAGTCCCTGGACAGATCCACCAGGGTATGAGCAGTTCTTC. Translated: CASSPWTDPPGYEQFF. The chain carries TRBV19 and TRBJ2-1; possible D gene TRBD1, 6 bases. The germline CDR1 and CDR2 sequences are LNHDA and SQIVND (reference sequence). V lost 5 bases, J lost 8 bases, and 22 bases lay in between. The CDR3 sequence is 16 residues long. The full variable domain, with the rest looked up from reference TRBV19 and TRBJ2-1, is DGGITQSPKYLFRKEGQNVTLSCEQNLNHDAMYWYRQDPGQGLRLIYYSQIVNDFQKGDIAEGYSVSREKKESFPLTVTSAQKNPTAFYLCASSPWTDPPGYEQFFGPGTRLTVL.

V gene TRBV7-2 combines with J gene TRBJ2-3; 11 bases match TRBD2. Trimming removed 1 base from V and 6 bases from J; junction bases left unmatched: 12. Germline V gene lookup returns CDR1 SGHTA and CDR2 FQGNSA. The CDR3 covers 18 residues. The CDR3, as DNA: TGTGCCAGCAGCTTAGTGGCTAGCGGGGGGCTGTGGTCCGATACGCAGTATTTT. This codes for CASSLVASGGLWSDTQYF.

This sequence joins TRBV2 and TRBJ1-6; 10 nucleotides match TRBD1. The CDR3 loop spans 14 amino acids. Losses at the gene ends were 5 bases for V and 7 bases for J; bases not matched to a gene: 2. Germline lookup yields CDR1 SNHLY and CDR2 FYNNEI. In nucleotides, the CDR3 is TGTGCCAGCAGTTGGGACAGGGGCAATTCACCCCTCCACTTT. This gives the protein CASSWDRGNSPLHF.

The chain recombines TRBV11-2 with TRBJ2-5; TRBD2 aligns across 8 bases. Unmatched junction bases numbered 11, after V lost 0 bases and J lost 5 bases. The V gene's germline CDR1 is SGHAT and CDR2 FQNNGV. The CDR3 runs 17 residues. The DNA of the CDR3 is TGTGCCAGCAGCTTAGATCCCACTAGCGGAGGGAAGGAGACCCAGTACTTC. Encoded protein: CASSLDPTSGGKETQYF. Full variable domain (missing parts from reference TRBV11-2 and TRBJ2-5): EAGVAQSPRYKIIEKRQSVAFWCNPISGHATLYWYQQILGQGPKLLIQFQNNGVVDDSQLPKDRFSAERLKGVDSTLKIQPAKLEDSAVYLCASSLDPTSGGKETQYFGPGTRLLVL.

Only one count was recorded for this clone. V gene TRBV24-1 combines with J gene TRBJ1-2, with TRBD1 matching over 7 bases. The ends lost 4 bases at V and 7 bases at J; junction bases unmatched: 8. CDR1 is KGHDR, CDR2 SFDVKD, per germline. The CDR3 has 14 residues. The CDR3 sequence: CATSEVRGVLGYTF. CDR3 sequence (DNA): TGTGCCACCAGTGAAGTCAGGGGGGTTCTTGGCTACACCTTC.

The CDR3 protein is CASSLQGTEAFF. CDR3 nucleotide sequence: TGTGCCAGCAGCCTACAGGGAACTGAAGCTTTCTTT. The chain uses TRBV4-2 and TRBJ1-1, with D tentatively TRBD1 (6 bases). CDR1 is LGHNA, CDR2 YNFKEQ, per germline. Trimming stripped 4 bases from V and 5 bases from J, with 8 bases between. The CDR3 contains 12 residues.

This chain connects TRBV19 to TRBJ1-1; tentative D call: TRBD1 (5 bases). CDR3 length: 12 residues. In germline, CDR1 is LNHDA, CDR2 SQIVND (reference sequence). Trimming removed 11 bases from V and 3 bases from J, with 13 bases in between. CDR3 coding DNA: TGTGCCGCGCTAGACAGATACACTGAAGCTTTCTTT. It codes for CAALDRYTEAFF.

The chain has TRBV4-1 and TRBJ2-2, with TRBD1 identical over 9 bases. V shed 7 bases and J 6 bases; nucleotides not matched to a gene: 6. The length of the CDR3 is 14 residues. Germline-derived CDR1 and CDR2 are MGHRA and YSYEKL. The DNA for the CDR3 is TGCGCCAGCATGGGACAGGGCACCGCCGGGGAGCTGTTTTTT. Translation: CASMGQGTAGELFF.

The CDR3 nucleotides read TGTGCCAGCAGCTCGCCCGGGGGCTCCTACAATGAGCAGTTCTTC. This codes for CASSSPGGSYNEQFF. The chain recombines TRBV7-9 with TRBJ2-1; tentatively, D is TRBD2 (6 bases). Germline V gene lookup returns CDR1 SEHNR and CDR2 FQNEAQ (reference sequence). This CDR3 has 15 amino acids. Trimming shortened V by 4 bases and J by 0 bases, and 10 bases separated the two germline ends. Full variable domain (outside the CDR3, taken from reference TRBV7-9 and TRBJ2-1): DTGVSQNPRHKITKRGQNVTFRCDPISEHNRLYWYRQTLGQGPEFLTYFQNEAQLEKSRLLSDRFSAERPKGSFSTLEIQRTEQGDSAMYLCASSSPGGSYNEQFFGPGTRLTVL.

J is TRBJ1-2 and V is TRBV5-1, with D hard to call. This CDR3 region has 17 residues. Germline CDR1 is SGHRS and CDR2 is YFSETQ. Trimming took 4 bases from V and 4 from J, leaving 23 bases between them. The CDR3 region is CASSPYIGSGALYGYTF. The CDR3 region has the DNA TGCGCCAGCAGCCCGTATATTGGGTCCGGAGCCCTCTATGGCTACACCTTC.

The genes are TRBV6-5 and TRBJ1-5, with TRBD1 matching 7 bases. V shed 6 bases, J shed 0 bases, and the junction held 2 bases outside the gene matches. Germline-derived CDR1 and CDR2 are MNHEY and SVGAGI. This CDR3 contains 14 residues. Here the CDR3 DNA reads TGTGCCAGCAGACGACAGGGTAGCAATCAGCCCCAGCATTTT. Encoded protein: CASRRQGSNQPQHF.

The rearrangement uses TRBV5-1 and TRBJ2-1; no clear D. The CDR3 length is 10 residues. The V end lost 5 bases, the J end lost 9 bases, and 6 bases lay between the germline ends. Germline V gene lookup returns CDR1 SGHRS and CDR2 YFSETQ. CDR3 amino acids: CASSFSEQFF. In DNA form, the CDR3 reads TGCGCCAGCAGTTTCAGTGAGCAGTTCTTC.

J is TRBJ2-6 and V is TRBV11-2, with a tentative D call TRBD2 (6 bases). This CDR3 is 16 amino acids long. Trimming pared 2 bases from V and 1 base from J, leaving 9 bases between. Germline loops: CDR1 SGHAT, CDR2 FQNNGV. CDR3 in amino acids: CASSLRRGSGANVLTF. The CDR3 DNA sequence: TGTGCCAGCAGCTTAAGGAGGGGTTCTGGGGCCAACGTCCTGACTTTC.

The chain links TRBV7-8 to TRBJ1-2; D remains ambiguous. In germline, CDR1 is SGHVS, CDR2 FQNEAQ. This CDR3 contains 15 residues. Trimming stripped 5 bases from V and 6 bases from J, with 19 bases between. CDR3 residues: CASSPRTGNYDGYTF. CDR3 DNA sequence: TGTGCCAGCAGCCCAAGAACGGGGAACTATGATGGCTACACCTTC.

Remarks on this clone: This specimen includes other DNA sequences encoding the same CDR3. The chain links TRBV12-3 or TRBV12-4 to TRBJ1-2; D is perhaps TRBD1 (5 bases). The V end lost 6 bases, the J end lost 5 bases, and 7 bases lay between the germline ends. The CDR3 covers 11 residues. The CDR3: CASSRGYGYTF. The DNA of the CDR3 is TGTGCCAGCAGCCGGGGGTATGGCTACACCTTC.

CDR3 loop: CASSEPGTYGYTF. The CDR3 DNA sequence: TGTGCCAGCAGTGAACCGGGTACCTATGGCTACACCTTC. The V call is TRBV25-1, the J call TRBJ1-2; no clear D. Trimming cost V 2 bases and J 4 bases, with 8 bases left between them. This CDR3 is built from 13 residues. Germline-derived CDR1 and CDR2 are MGHDK and SYGVNS.

The V gene is TRBV11-2, the J gene TRBJ1-6; TRBD1 aligns across 7 bases. V shed 5 bases, J shed 0 bases, and the junction held 7 bases outside the gene matches. Germline-derived CDR1 and CDR2 are SGHAT and FQNNGV. The CDR3 length is 17 residues. The CDR3 DNA is TGTGCCAGCAGCCTGGGGACAGTAAGCTCCTATAATTCACCCCTCCACTTT. This translates into CASSLGTVSSYNSPLHF.

The V gene is TRBV25-1, the J gene TRBJ1-4; TRBD1 matches 7 bases. The trim removed 3 bases at V and 7 bases at J, leaving 5 bases unmatched. Per germline, CDR1 MGHDK and CDR2 SYGVNS. CDR3 length equals 14 residues. The chain's CDR3 is CASSDRQGGEKLFF. CDR3 nucleotides: TGTGCCAGCAGTGATCGGCAGGGGGGTGAAAAACTGTTTTTT.

V usage is TRBV10-3 and J usage is TRBJ2-7; maybe TRBD1 (6 bases). There are 13 residues in the CDR3. CDR1 ENHRY and CDR2 SYGVKD come from the germline V gene. Trimming pared 10 bases from V and 2 bases from J, leaving 15 bases between. The CDR3 DNA sequence: TGTGCCACTTTGGGACACCTAGCCTACGAGCAGTACTTC. Its protein product is CATLGHLAYEQYF.

The chain links TRBV30 to TRBJ1-4; tentatively, D is TRBD1 (5 bases). This CDR3 contains 15 residues. From germline, CDR1 is GTSNPN and CDR2 SVGIG (reference sequence). The V gene lost 2 bases and the J gene lost 5 bases, with 15 bases spanning the gap. The CDR3 sequence: CAWSIRGVLNEKLFF. CDR3 in DNA: TGTGCCTGGAGTATTAGGGGCGTATTGAATGAAAAACTGTTTTTT.

The chain employs TRBV2 and TRBJ1-2; possible D gene TRBD1, 5 bases. Trimming pared 1 base from V and 2 bases from J, leaving 8 bases between. The CDR3 contains 14 residues. Germline V gene data show CDR1 as SNHLY and CDR2 as FYNNEI. The CDR3 nucleotides read TGTGCCAGCAGTGAAGTCCGGGGGAACTATGGCTACACCTTC. It specifies CASSEVRGNYGYTF.

The rearrangement uses TRBV29-1 and TRBJ2-1; the match to TRBD1 covers 9 bases. The trim removed 7 bases at V and 5 bases at J, leaving 6 bases unmatched. This CDR3 is 13 amino acids long. Germline V gene sequence: CDR1 SQVTM, CDR2 ANQGSEA. This CDR3 is CSATGGPDNEQFF. CDR3 nucleotides: TGCAGCGCCACAGGGGGCCCCGACAATGAGCAGTTCTTC.